This T cell receptor (beta chain) stems from a study of cytomegalovirus exposure and HLA in healthy donors (dated by TCRdb to about 2017). Regarding the study in general: According to an earlier analysis of 550 to 750 of the donors, about 179 million T cells yielded 117 million unique TCR beta sequences and about 280 Gb of sequence data. Roughly 300 gigabases of sequencing data and approximately 91 million unique TCR sequences made up an early release that covered under 750 HLA-typed donors. Of the roughly 420 genotyped donors, 80% to 90% were placed in the genetic ancestry cluster associated with self-reported Caucasian donors. The aim of the study was to test whether cataloging public T cell receptors could identify signatures of past pathogen exposure. The T cell repertoires of about 700 subjects were profiled by immunosequencing and related to cytomegalovirus serostatus. Along with the roughly 610-subject first cohort, a separate validation cohort of more than 90 different subjects was used. To predict cytomegalovirus infection status, the study combined high-throughput TCR immunosequencing, statistical association of individual TCRs with disease status, and machine learning. To study patterns of TCR occurrence, a later analysis re-analyzed previously published TCR beta repertoires from several hundred donors and added high-resolution HLA genotyping. In the later analysis, no new phenotypic data were used to find candidate immune exposures; instead, reliance was placed on TCR beta sequences and their occurrence across donors. In an earlier analysis of roughly 600 of the donors, high-throughput TCR beta sequencing was used to judge whether each TCR beta V gene segment behaved as functional or pseudogenic. Donor age, sex, ethnicity and CMV serostatus were compiled together with the repertoire data. A later genetic analysis used genome-wide SNP genotypes for about 65% of the roughly 700 donors, treating that subset as a discovery cohort. Every repertoire in the discovery cohort had been generated on one and the same sequencing platform. HLA typing covered class I and class II loci at four-digit resolution. Typing coverage varied by locus: roughly 620-630 donors for A, B, C, DRB1 and DQB1; some 520 for DQA1; about 590 for DPA1; 450 to 480 for DPB1. Several DR-DQ haplotypes were handled as single units for association and clustering because linkage in the cohort was strong. On average, over 200,000 unique TCR beta nucleotide sequences were sequenced per donor among fewer than 500 genotyped donors of the cohort, with roughly 19% of those sequences being non-productive.

The cohort was made up of about 610 healthy bone marrow donors. Cohort members were all nominally healthy when sampled, although unrecorded immune exposures were likely present. The donor tested CMV seronegative and was one of the 352 seronegative cohort members. A peripheral blood sample was collected from each donor, and TCR beta sequencing was performed on peripheral blood mononuclear cells. The Qiagen DNeasy Blood Extraction Kit was used to extract genomic DNA from the blood cell samples. Library method: the immunoSEQ multiplex PCR assay. A mixture of 60 forward primers for TCR Vbeta segments and 13 reverse primers for TCR Jbeta segments was used in the multiplex PCR. The CDR3 region of rearranged TCR beta genes was amplified from genomic DNA by a multiplex PCR assay. Amplified TCR beta libraries were sequenced as 87-base-pair reads on the Illumina HiSeq System. Per the authors' processing: A later analysis counted about 80 million unique TCR beta chains across the approximately 700 repertoires, and around 12 million of these chains were shared by at least two donors. Raw reads were error-corrected and collapsed into unique sequences with a nearest-neighbor algorithm that merged closely related sequences to remove PCR and sequencing errors. CDR3 sequences were aligned to IMGT reference sequences to assign V, D and J gene segments. For a sequence to be retained, at least a six-nucleotide match to both a V gene segment and a J gene segment was required. Rearrangements were classified as productive when the CDR3 lacked stop codons and remained in frame with V and J, and all other rearrangements were classified as non-productive. Following IMGT convention, CDR3 was defined as the stretch from the second conserved V-encoded cysteine up to the conserved J-encoded phenylalanine. The earlier analysis of about 500 of the donors excluded sequences that lacked an unambiguous match to a single V gene segment. An earlier analysis of some 500 of the donors classified V segments as functional when productive rearrangements were above 56.7% and as segregating when the standard deviation between donors was above 5%. A statistical classification framework was developed to diagnose cytomegalovirus status using the catalog of TCR beta chain sequences. A later analysis assigned V and J genes by comparing TCR nucleotide sequences with IMGT/GENE-DB human TR gene sequences. Using the TCRdist pipeline, a later analysis assigned CDR3 sequences along with most-parsimonious VDJ recombination scenarios. A later analysis defined each TCR beta chain by its CDR3 amino acid sequence plus V-gene family, and excluded reads lacking a unique V-gene family. To address suspected cross-contamination and a sequencing artifact, a later analysis removed roughly 580 highly shared, low-generation-probability nucleotide sequences. For each public chain, a later analysis derived a clonal expansion index from normalized ranks of inferred template counts within each repertoire. In a later analysis, generation probabilities were computed using a VDJ recombination model fitted to out-of-frame rearrangements, and the results were checked against IGoR. Hypergeometric tests were used in a later analysis to score TCR-TCR, TCR-HLA and TCR-CMV co-occurrence, with a repertoire-size bias correction applied to the TCR pairs. In a later analysis, false discovery rates were estimated by permuting HLA or CMV assignments 20 times. In a later analysis, co-occurring TCRs were grouped using DBSCAN, with TCRdist sequence similarity added in when clustering inside HLA-allele-positive subsets. For co-occurrence clustering, repertoires with fewer than 30,000 or more than 120,000 public chains were excluded, along with several repertoires with anomalous nucleotide sharing. In its TCRdb copy, this immuneACCESS table keeps in-frame sequences only and misses some clones. Where compared with another copy, unresolved V genes explain less than half of these, and the others have no known cause. The D gene and trimming were derived from the DNA, and the V and J assignments and clone size from that table. The sample contains some 100,000 clones, about 70% of them found a single time. 1.5% to 2% of the sample belongs to the ten largest clones.

The CDR3 covers 14 residues, taking in both the cysteine and the phenylalanine. The entry retains the CDR3 DNA only, 42 bases that are in frame from base 1. V loses 1 base, J loses 1 base, and the germline ends lie 7 bases apart. CDR1 MGHDK and CDR2 SYGVNS were looked up in the germline V gene. In regard to this clone: Its specific antigen is unknown. Base qualities are not recorded, but no much larger clone differs from it by a single base.

Broad study findings and their caveats: In a later analysis, 15,000 to 20,000 TCR beta sequences were associated with specific HLA alleles at a false discovery rate of 0.05. Several of the top co-occurrence clusters appeared to be linked to parvovirus B19, influenza, CMV and Epstein-Barr virus, according to a later analysis. Assigning TCR associations to individual alleles was difficult when HLA alleles, especially DR and DQ, strongly co-occurred. The authors suggested that the approach could potentially be extended to other disease states and immunological phenotypes. Sequencing depth was assumed to be roughly uniform across donors in the presence/absence analyses, though that assumption may not hold. V-gene and J-gene trimming of TCR beta chains was associated with a missense DCLRE1C variant in a later genetic analysis, and the association was replicated in an independent cohort. In a later analysis, most CMV-associated TCR beta chains were found to appear HLA-restricted, with HLA associations seemingly driven largely by CMV exposure. While some public TCRs were present in many individuals, most TCR sequences turned up only very rarely across donors. About 17 rarely observed V segments, including chromosome 9 orphons, were excluded from the earlier analysis of 550 to 700 of the donors because counts were too low. HLA typing was unavailable for some donors at each locus, so association tests used only the typed subset. In a later analysis, HLA-associated TCR beta chains were found to be more clonally expanded and to have lower generation probabilities than equally common non-associated chains. A group of highly shared sequence variants was considered likely to be a technical artifact of the sequencing pipeline. Immune exposure information for the cohort was limited to CMV serostatus. Linkage disequilibrium might explain the correlated functional status among segregating V segments, but an unknown experimental factor could not be ruled out. In vitro tests confirmed that a few of the cytomegalovirus-associated TCR beta chains recognize cytomegalovirus antigens. Broadly in line with IMGT annotations, most TCR beta V segments showed up in productive rearrangements about 90% or about 30% of the time in an earlier analysis of some 590 of the donors. In a later analysis, TCR association rates were found to vary across HLA loci, with the most associated TCRs seen for DRB1 alleles and the fewest for HLA-C alleles. According to a later genetic analysis, donors in an Asian-associated ancestry cluster had fewer N-insertions in productive TCRs than the roughly 670-donor mean. Some IMGT-functional V segments, including TRBV6-2 and TRBV6-3, could not be told apart with the 87-base-pair reads, so those segments were excluded. A total of 164 TCR beta chains were listed by the study as associated with cytomegalovirus. The classifier was reported to diagnose cytomegalovirus status with high specificity and sensitivity in both the original and validation cohorts. A further reported finding was that TCR beta sequences accurately predicted the HLA-A and HLA-B alleles for most subjects in the first cohort. The cohort was sequenced for TCR beta chains only, and without alpha or paired-chain data the features that could be detected were limited.

The sequenced material came from PBMCs. The sequence is built from TRBV25-1 and TRBJ1-2, with the identity of the D gene unclear. This TCR came from a woman aged 40-49 years in good health and CMV-seronegative. The DNA sequence reads TGTGCCAGCAGTGAATTGGGCTTTAACTATGGCTACACCTTC. Translated, this is CASSELGFNYGYTF.